The clone carrying this T cell receptor beta chain was recorded many times. This entry is derived from a study of read filtering for tumor transcriptome and immune sequencing. Study as a whole: Among patients, 17 to 20 were male and some 15 female, aged about 45 to 85 (mean around 61).

CDR3 length: 14 amino acids. V lost 4 bases and J 2 bases, leaving 11 bases between the germline ends. Molecular barcoded adaptors covering alpha/delta and beta/gamma chains were used on roughly 370 ng RNA. MiXCR, run by TCRdb on the reads, gives a single entry per CDR3 protein. The sample holds under 80,000 distinct CDR3 sequences, roughly 19% seen once. The sample comprised a population of CD138-negative cells sorted from bone marrow. The receptor comes from a donor aged 40 or over with multiple myeloma. The J gene is TRBJ2-5, the V gene TRBV12-3 or TRBV12-4; possibly TRBD1 for D (5 bases). CDR3 sequence reads: CASSSGQGQETQYF. The CDR3 DNA is TGTGCCAGCAGTTCCGGGCAGGGACAAGAGACCCAGTACTTC.